This T cell receptor beta chain was identified in a study of shared clonotypes between healthy human individuals. CD45RO-negative, CCR7-positively selected cells formed the naive CD8 fraction, excluding terminally differentiated effector memory CD45RA+ cells. The CDR3 spans 13 residues. Germline lookup yields CDR1 LGHNA and CDR2 YSLEER. V was pared by 3 bases and J by 6 bases, with 9 bases between. Profiling relied on immunoSEQ multiplex PCR, and the TCRdb table lists in-frame clones only, not all of them. Here the sample spans about 580,000 clones, roughly 98% being singletons. This receptor was identified in a man aged 25 to 40 in good health. The chain joins TRBV4-3 to TRBJ2-1; weak D call: TRBD2 (6 bases). Sequencing used naive CD8+ T cells sorted from blood. CDR3 amino acids: CASSQDGGNEQFF. For the CDR3, the DNA is TGCGCCAGCAGCCAGGACGGGGGCAATGAGCAGTTCTTC.